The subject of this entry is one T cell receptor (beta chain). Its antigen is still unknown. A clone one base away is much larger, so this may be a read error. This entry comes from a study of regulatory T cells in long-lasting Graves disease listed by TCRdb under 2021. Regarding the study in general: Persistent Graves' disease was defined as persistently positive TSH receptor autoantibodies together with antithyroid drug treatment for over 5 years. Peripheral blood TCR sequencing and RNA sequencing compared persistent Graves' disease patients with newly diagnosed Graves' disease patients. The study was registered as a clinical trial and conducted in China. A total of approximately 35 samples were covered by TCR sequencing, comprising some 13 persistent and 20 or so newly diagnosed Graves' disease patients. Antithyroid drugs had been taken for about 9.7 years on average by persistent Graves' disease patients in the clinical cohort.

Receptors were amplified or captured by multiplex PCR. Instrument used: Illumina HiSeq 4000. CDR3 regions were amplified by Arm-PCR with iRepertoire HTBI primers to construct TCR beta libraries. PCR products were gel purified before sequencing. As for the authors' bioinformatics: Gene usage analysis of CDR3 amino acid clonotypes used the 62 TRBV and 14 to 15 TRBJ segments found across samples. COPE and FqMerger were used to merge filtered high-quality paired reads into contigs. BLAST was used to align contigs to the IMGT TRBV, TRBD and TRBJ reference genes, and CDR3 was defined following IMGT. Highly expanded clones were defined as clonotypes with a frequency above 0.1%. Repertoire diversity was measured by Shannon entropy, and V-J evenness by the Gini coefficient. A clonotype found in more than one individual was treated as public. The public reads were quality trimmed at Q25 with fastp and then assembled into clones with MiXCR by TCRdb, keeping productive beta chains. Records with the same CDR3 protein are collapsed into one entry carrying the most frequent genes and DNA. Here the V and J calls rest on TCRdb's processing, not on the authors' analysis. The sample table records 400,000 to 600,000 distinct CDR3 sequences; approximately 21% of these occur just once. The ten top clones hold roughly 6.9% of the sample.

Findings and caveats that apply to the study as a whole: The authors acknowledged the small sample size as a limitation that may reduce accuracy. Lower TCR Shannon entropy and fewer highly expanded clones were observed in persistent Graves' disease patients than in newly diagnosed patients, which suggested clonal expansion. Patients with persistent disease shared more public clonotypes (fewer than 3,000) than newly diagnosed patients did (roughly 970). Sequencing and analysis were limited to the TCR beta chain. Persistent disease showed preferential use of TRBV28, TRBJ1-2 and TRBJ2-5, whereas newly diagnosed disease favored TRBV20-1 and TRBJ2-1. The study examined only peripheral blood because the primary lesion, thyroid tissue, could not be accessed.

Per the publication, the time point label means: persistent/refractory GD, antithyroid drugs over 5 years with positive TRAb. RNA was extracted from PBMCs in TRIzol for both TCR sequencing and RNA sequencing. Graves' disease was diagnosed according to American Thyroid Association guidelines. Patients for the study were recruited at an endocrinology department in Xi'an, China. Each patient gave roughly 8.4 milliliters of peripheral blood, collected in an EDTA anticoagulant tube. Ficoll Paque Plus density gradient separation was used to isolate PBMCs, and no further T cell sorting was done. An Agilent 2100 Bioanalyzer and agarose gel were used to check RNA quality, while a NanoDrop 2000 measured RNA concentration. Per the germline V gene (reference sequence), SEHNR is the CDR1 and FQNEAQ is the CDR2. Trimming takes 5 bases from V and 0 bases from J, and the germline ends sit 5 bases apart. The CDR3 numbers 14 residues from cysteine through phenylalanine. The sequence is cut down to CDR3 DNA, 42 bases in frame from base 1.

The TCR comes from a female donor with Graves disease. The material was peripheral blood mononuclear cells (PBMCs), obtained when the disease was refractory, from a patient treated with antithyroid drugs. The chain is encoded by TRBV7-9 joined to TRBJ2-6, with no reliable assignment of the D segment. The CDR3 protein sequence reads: CASSQNSGANVLTF. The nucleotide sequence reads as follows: TGTGCCAGCAGCCAAAACTCTGGGGCCAACGTCCTGACTTTC. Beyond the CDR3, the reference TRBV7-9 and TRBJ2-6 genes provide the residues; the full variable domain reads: DTGVSQNPRHKITKRGQNVTFRCDPISEHNRLYWYRQTLGQGPEFLTYFQNEAQLEKSRLLSDRFSAERPKGSFSTLEIQRTEQGDSAMYLCASSQNSGANVLTFGAGSRLTVL.